Each of the 9 T cell receptor beta chains below was sequenced from the same sample in a study of T cell clones after liver transplantation. Produced via immunoSEQ multiplex PCR; TCRdb's table is partial and in-frame only. The sample shows 9,200 or so clones, 70% to 85% of them seen only once. Sequencing was performed on CD8+ T cells from blood, taken at the 22-month timepoint. The receptor source for this set is a human patient who received a liver transplant. Some T cells may arise from the graft donor.

The chain is built from TRBV6-6 and TRBJ1-4, with D perhaps matching TRBD1 (5 bases). CDR1 is MNHNY and CDR2 is SVGAGI in the germline V gene (reference sequence). The CDR3 covers 12 residues. V lost 8 bases to trimming and J lost 3 bases, with 7 bases between them. The CDR3 DNA is TGTGCCAGCGACAGCTCTAATGAAAAACTGTTTTTT. Protein: CASDSSNEKLFF.

The V and J genes are TRBV5-5 and TRBJ1-5; D call uncertain. Trimming stripped 4 bases from V and 0 bases from J, with 11 bases between. CDR3 length: 15 amino acids. Germline values: CDR1 SGHKS, CDR2 YYEKEE (reference sequence). The CDR3 DNA follows: TGTGCCAGCAGCGCCCACGGGAATAGCAATCAGCCCCAGCATTTT. Its translation is CASSAHGNSNQPQHF.

CDR3: CATSDGTGGAYEQYF. The CDR3 DNA reads TGTGCCACCTCTGACGGGACAGGGGGGGCCTACGAGCAGTACTTC. The chain links TRBV19 to TRBJ2-7; 11 positions match TRBD1. Per germline, CDR1 LNHDA and CDR2 SQIVND (reference sequence). The CDR3 is 15 residues long. Trimming cost V 10 bases and J 2 bases; bases outside gene matches: 10.

The chain joins TRBV28 to TRBJ1-1; D might be TRBD1 (6 bases). The length of the CDR3 is 15 residues. Between the trimmed V and J ends, which lost 5 bases and 3 bases, there was a span of 16 bases. Germline values: CDR1 MDHEN, CDR2 SYDVKM. The CDR3 loop reads CASSIQGGSDTEAFF. The CDR3 nucleotides read TGTGCCAGCAGTATACAGGGTGGGTCAGACACTGAAGCTTTCTTT.

The chain has TRBV9 and TRBJ2-3; unclear D gene. Germline CDR1 is SGDLS and CDR2 is YYNGEE. This CDR3 has 13 residues. V dropped 2 bases and J dropped 2 bases, with 6 bases sitting between them. Here the CDR3 DNA reads TGTGCCAGCAGCGTCGCTCTCACAGATACGCAGTATTTT. This translates into CASSVALTDTQYF.

The gene calls are TRBV25-1 and TRBJ2-3, with TRBD1 identical over 8 bases. The CDR3 is 14 residues long. The junction had 4 bases not matched to a gene; V was cut back by 7 bases and J by 1 base. CDR1 and CDR2 (germline): MGHDK, SYGVNS. CDR3 region: CASTPGQGTDTQYF. CDR3 DNA: TGTGCCAGCACCCCGGGACAGGGCACAGATACGCAGTATTTT. Looking up the rest from reference TRBV25-1 and TRBJ2-3 gives the full variable domain: EADIYQTPRYLVIGTGKKITLECSQTMGHDKMYWYQQDPGMELHLIHYSYGVNSTEKGDLSSESTVSRIRTEHFPLTLESARPSHTSQYLCASTPGQGTDTQYFGPGTRLTVL.

The chain recombines TRBV6-1 with TRBJ1-3, with unresolved D. Trimming removed 5 bases from V and 2 bases from J, with 10 bases in between. Germline assignment: CDR1 MNHNS and CDR2 SASEGT. This CDR3 contains 14 residues. The CDR3 loop reads CASSLEPTGNTIYF. The DNA of the CDR3 is TGTGCCAGCAGTTTAGAACCGACTGGAAACACCATATATTTT.

CDR3 sequence (DNA): TGTGCCAGCAGTTGGACAGGGCCTCAAGAGACCCAGTACTTC. Residues: CASSWTGPQETQYF. V is TRBV6-5 and J is TRBJ2-5, with 8 nucleotides matching TRBD1. From germline, CDR1 is MNHEY and CDR2 SVGAGI. CDR3 length equals 14 residues. V lost 4 bases and J lost 2; bases outside the gene matches: 3.

The CDR3 reads CASSLPTGGSGYTF. Here the CDR3 DNA reads TGCGCCAGCAGCCTTCCGACAGGGGGAAGTGGCTACACCTTC. This sequence joins TRBV4-1 and TRBJ1-2; 9 bases agree with TRBD1. The V and J ends lost 4 bases and 7 bases, in that order; junction bases with no gene match: 7. Germline-derived CDR1 and CDR2 are MGHRA and YSYEKL. This CDR3 contains 14 residues.